The subject of this entry is one T cell receptor beta chain. The sample comes from a study of blood T cells in healthy people across ages. Germline V gene lookup returns CDR1 MNHEY and CDR2 SVGAGI. V shed 5 bases and J 7 bases; nucleotides not matched to a gene: 11. This CDR3 contains 16 residues. The second PCR ran about 6 to 11 cycles with a sample-barcoded 5' primer and J-beta primers. TCRdb re-analysed the 5' RACE reads in MiXCR, keeping a single row per CDR3 protein. Of 580,000 or so distinct CDR3 sequences detected, about 45% appear once; the ten largest clones hold about 26%. The specimen was blood. The receptor's source is a man aged 80 or over in good health. The chain carries TRBV6-5 and TRBJ1-6; TRBD1 aligns across 7 bases. The CDR3 here is CASSITQGLHNSPLHF. The DNA for the CDR3 is TGTGCCAGCAGTATCACACAGGGGTTACACAATTCACCCCTCCACTTT.